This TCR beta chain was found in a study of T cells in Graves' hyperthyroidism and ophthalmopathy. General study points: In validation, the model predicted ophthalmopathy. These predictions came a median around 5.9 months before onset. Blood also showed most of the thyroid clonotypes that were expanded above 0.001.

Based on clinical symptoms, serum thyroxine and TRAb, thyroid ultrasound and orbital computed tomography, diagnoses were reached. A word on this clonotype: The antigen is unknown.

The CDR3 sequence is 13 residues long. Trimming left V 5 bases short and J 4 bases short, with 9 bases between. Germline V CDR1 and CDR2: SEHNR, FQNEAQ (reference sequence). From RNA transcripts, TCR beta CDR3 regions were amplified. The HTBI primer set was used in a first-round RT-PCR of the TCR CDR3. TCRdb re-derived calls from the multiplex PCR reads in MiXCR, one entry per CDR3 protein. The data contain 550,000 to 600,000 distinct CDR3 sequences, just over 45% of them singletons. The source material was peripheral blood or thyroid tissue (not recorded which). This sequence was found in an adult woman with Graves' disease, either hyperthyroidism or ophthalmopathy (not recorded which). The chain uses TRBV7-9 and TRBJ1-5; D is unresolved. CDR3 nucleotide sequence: TGTGCCAGCAGCCAAAGCCCGAATCAGCCCCAGCATTTT. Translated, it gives CASSQSPNQPQHF.